These T cell receptor beta chains were read from a single sample in a study of T cell repertoires in cytomegalovirus infection. TCRdb itself ran the reads through MiXCR, one entry per CDR3 protein. The data contain fewer than 550,000 distinct CDR3 sequences, 15% to 20% of them singletons. The sample was CD8+ T cells from PBMCs. These receptors originate from a human donor in good health (CMV status not recorded). Some clones in this sample may be carry-over from other donors' samples. Both conserved end residues are part of each CDR3. A D gene is named only where the DNA matches it firmly. Size is stated for part of the rows, as once, few or many counts, or as a class when the clone is expanded.

NA,many,TRBV27,TRBJ2-3,TGTGCCAGCAGCTACAGGGCCGATACGCAGTATTTT,CASSYRADTQYF
TRBD2,few,TRBV5-4,TRBJ2-1,TGTGCCAGCAATGAGGGACTAGTAATTGATGAGCAGTTCTTC,CASNEGLVIDEQFF
NA,NA,TRBV6-5,TRBJ2-1,TGTGCCAGCAGTTACTCGAAATACAATGAGCAGTTCTTC,CASSYSKYNEQFF
TRBD2,NA,TRBV24-1,TRBJ2-3,TGTGCCACCAGTGATTTGCAGTATAGCGGGAGAAGCACAGATACGCAGTATTTT,CATSDLQYSGRSTDTQYF
NA,NA,TRBV27,TRBJ1-5,TGTGCCAGCAGTTTCGGCCCGCTGAAGCCCCAGCATTTT,CASSFGPLKPQHF
TRBD2,NA,TRBV9,TRBJ2-1,TGTGCCAGCAGCGTAGTGGGTAGCGGGGGGTCCTACAATGAGCAGTTCTTC,CASSVVGSGGSYNEQFF
NA,few,TRBV19,TRBJ1-5,TGTGCCAGTAGCAGACAGGAGGAGGGCAATCAGCCCCAGCATTTT,CASSRQEEGNQPQHF
TRBD1,NA,TRBV5-5,TRBJ1-1,TGTGCCAGCAGCCGACAGGGTGCGAGAAACACTGAAGCTTTCTTT,CASSRQGARNTEAFF
NA,few,TRBV5-4,TRBJ2-5,TGTGCCAGCAGCTTGGGAAGGTACAGAGCAGAGACCCAGTACTTC,CASSLGRYRAETQYF
TRBD1,few,TRBV28,TRBJ2-7,TGTGCCAGCAGTCCCGGGACAGGCCTAGCCTACGAGCAGTACTTC,CASSPGTGLAYEQYF
NA,NA,TRBV28,TRBJ1-2,TGTGCCAGCAGTGACCCCGAGGGGGAATCTAACTATGGCTACACCTTC,CASSDPEGESNYGYTF
NA,many,TRBV7-3,TRBJ2-2,TGTGCCAGCAGCTTCAGCTTTGGGACCGGGGAGCTGTTTTTT,CASSFSFGTGELFF
NA,few,TRBV28,TRBJ2-3,TGTGCCAGCAGTATAGATGCGTGGGGAGATACGCAGTATTTT,CASSIDAWGDTQYF
TRBD2,few,TRBV27,TRBJ2-7,TGTGCCGCAGGACTAGCGGGCTACGAGCAGTACTTC,CAAGLAGYEQYF
NA,NA,TRBV27,TRBJ2-2,TGTGCCAGCCACCGCGCGGGACACACCGGGGAGCTGTTTTTT,CASHRAGHTGELFF
TRBD2,NA,TRBV27,TRBJ2-2,TGTGCCAGCAGTTCCTCGACTAGCGGCACCGGGGAGCTGTTTTTT,CASSSSTSGTGELFF
NA,NA,TRBV9,TRBJ2-7,TGTGCCAGCAGCGTAGGCAACTCCTACGAGCAGTACTTC,CASSVGNSYEQYF
NA,few,TRBV12-3/TRBV12-4,TRBJ2-1,TGTGCCAGCAGTTTTAAACAGGGCGACAATGAGCAGTTCTTC,CASSFKQGDNEQFF
NA,NA,TRBV5-6,TRBJ1-1,TGTGCCAGCAGCTTGGTAGCGGGGAACACTGAAGCTTTCTTT,CASSLVAGNTEAFF
NA,few,TRBV5-4,TRBJ1-6,TGTGCCAGCGGACTCTTTAATTCACCCCTCCACTTT,CASGLFNSPLHF
TRBD1,NA,TRBV19,TRBJ2-7,TGTGCCAGTAGTATTCAACCCGCGGGACAGGGCCCCTACGAGCAGTACTTC,CASSIQPAGQGPYEQYF
NA,NA,TRBV12-3/TRBV12-4,TRBJ2-5,TGTGCCAGCAGTTTAGTCTCGGGGGAAGAGACCCAGTACTTC,CASSLVSGEETQYF
NA,NA,TRBV5-4,TRBJ2-1,TGTGCCAGCAGCTTGGAGGGAGTAGGCTCCTACAATGAGCAGTTCTTC,CASSLEGVGSYNEQFF
TRBD2,many,TRBV11-2,TRBJ2-1,TGTGCCAGCAGCTTAGGACCGGGAGGGCGAAATGAGCAGTTCTTC,CASSLGPGGRNEQFF
TRBD2,few,TRBV6-1,TRBJ2-1,TGTGCCAGCAGTGAACTATGGGGACTAGAGGAGGACAATGAGCAGTTCTTC,CASSELWGLEEDNEQFF
NA,NA,TRBV20-1,TRBJ2-7,TGCAGTGCTTGGGGGGACCCACTCTCCTACGAGCAGTACTTC,CSAWGDPLSYEQYF
TRBD1,many,TRBV27,TRBJ2-7,TGTGCCAGCAGCCACGACAGGGGCCGCTCCTACGAGCAGTACTTC,CASSHDRGRSYEQYF
NA,NA,TRBV29-1,TRBJ1-6,TGCAGCGTTGGGACAGAAAATTCACCCCTCCACTTT,CSVGTENSPLHF
NA,NA,TRBV19,TRBJ1-1,TGTGCCAGTAGTATAGATCTATATACTGAAGCTTTCTTT,CASSIDLYTEAFF
TRBD1,many,TRBV28,TRBJ1-1,TGTGCCAGCAGTCTAAGGACAGGGGGCTTAGGAACTGAAGCTTTCTTT,CASSLRTGGLGTEAFF
NA,few,TRBV29-1,TRBJ2-1,TGCAGCGTGTTGGGACAAGGAGCCTACAATGAGCAGTTCTTC,CSVLGQGAYNEQFF
NA,NA,TRBV7-3,TRBJ2-3,TGTGCCAGCAGCTTAACCGGGACTCTCACAGATACGCAGTATTTT,CASSLTGTLTDTQYF
TRBD2,few,TRBV28,TRBJ2-1,TGTGCCAGCAGTCCCCTTCCCGGGACTAGCGGGCCCGAGCACCACAATGAGCAGTTCTTC,CASSPLPGTSGPEHHNEQFF
NA,many,TRBV7-9,TRBJ2-6,TGTGCCAGCATCAAGGCGGGGCAGGGAGGTCCTGGGGCCAACGTCCTGACTTTC,CASIKAGQGGPGANVLTF